This T cell receptor beta chain was identified during a study of human T cells and chemical hapten exposure. The CDR3 contains 15 residues. The V gene's germline CDR1 is SQVTM and CDR2 ANQGSEA. V trimming: 1 base; J trimming: 6 bases; junction bases outside the gene matches: 9. This clonotype has a count of ten or more. Its antigen is unknown. From the RACE reads, TCRdb called clonotypes with MiXCR, one entry per CDR3 protein. The repertoire holds roughly 38,000 distinct CDR3 sequences, under 4.5% seen once, with roughly 24% in the top ten. Time point defined: patch test 1, 2 weeks after DPC sensitization. Specified treatment: therapeutic diphenylcyclopropenone sensitization with weekly scalp DPC. Total RNA came from unfractionated whole blood. Study-level results: Significantly more large CDR3 similarity clusters arose among expanded TCRs than among controls. With patch test score, the counts of PT1 expanded TCRs showed a positive correlation.

The rearrangement joins TRBV29-1 to TRBJ2-7; 10 bases line up with TRBD1. This TCR came from a man between 45 and 60 years old with alopecia areata. Some clones in this sample may be carry-over from other donors' samples. Sequences were derived from whole blood, sampled in connection with sensitization to the hapten diphenylcyclopropenone (DPC). The CDR3 sequence: CSVEVLGQGVGEQYF. DNA for the CDR3: TGCAGCGTTGAAGTCCTCGGACAGGGGGTCGGCGAGCAGTACTTC.